This is a list of T cell receptor beta chains from one sample in a study of cytomegalovirus exposure and HLA in healthy donors. The protocol was immunoSEQ multiplex PCR, while the TCRdb copy is restricted to in-frame clones and leaves out a portion. The sample gives tens of thousands of clones, 60% to 70% of which show up once; approximately 7.6% is in the top ten. The material sequenced was PBMCs. These TCRs come from a man aged 35 to 55 in good health and CMV-seropositive. Each CDR3 is given without its conserved first and last residue. Fields, in order: J gene, V gene, CDR3 protein.

TRBJ2-3,TRBV9,ASSVGTSVTDTQY
TRBJ2-1,TRBV11-2,ASSLEGAGEQF
TRBJ1-2,TRBV11-2,ASSQNLRGRNYGYT
TRBJ1-1,TRBV4-1,ASSQDPGTGGTEAF
TRBJ1-2,TRBV5-1,ASKQGTEGYT
TRBJ2-1,TRBV6-5,ASSSAGTTYNEQF
TRBJ2-7,TRBV5-4,ASSLGQGLIYEQY
TRBJ1-1,TRBV19,ASSIATGGYTEAF
TRBJ2-5,TRBV9,ASSVAGQTQY
TRBJ1-4,TRBV28,ASTPDREKLF
TRBJ2-7,TRBV25-1,ASSESGRGRYEQY
TRBJ2-7,TRBV29-1,SAAGQGYEQY
TRBJ1-4,TRBV2,ASSGGQGATNEKLF
TRBJ1-4,TRBV6-6,ASRHNEKLF
TRBJ2-1,TRBV19,ASSTSGHSGNEQF
TRBJ1-1,TRBV6-5,ASSQGVQNTEAF
TRBJ1-2,TRBV27,ASSPSRTGYGYT
TRBJ1-1,TRBV13,ASSLAQGFTEAF
TRBJ2-1,TRBV2,ASLEGPSGYNEQF
TRBJ2-1,TRBV6-5,ASSYRRLVDNEQF
TRBJ2-1,TRBV5-1,ASSLDLGASYNEQF
TRBJ1-2,TRBV10-2,ASSRTDLPPYGYT